These 20 T cell receptor beta chains originate from one sample sequenced in a study of T-cell memory formation after mild COVID-19. A single record per CDR3 protein comes from TCRdb applying MiXCR to the 5' RACE reads. The table lists about 110,000 distinct CDR3 sequences, roughly 12% of them singletons, with around 30% in the top ten. The sequenced sample consisted of PBMCs or a T cell subset sorted from them (not recorded which). These receptors originate from an adult woman who had mild COVID-19 (a few samples of this study predate the infection). Cell type and time point are not known.

The rearrangement joins TRBV20-1 to TRBJ2-1, with D possibly TRBD2 on 5 matching bases. CDR3 size: 15 residues. V lost 3 bases to trimming and J lost 3 bases, with 15 bases between them. Germline V CDR1 and CDR2: DFQATT, SNEGSKA (reference sequence). CDR3 region: CSASGKQPNYNEQFF. The CDR3 DNA follows: TGCAGTGCTAGCGGGAAACAACCGAACTACAATGAGCAGTTCTTC.

This chain uses TRBV2 with TRBJ2-2; unclear D gene. The CDR3 totals 14 residues. Germline-derived CDR1 and CDR2 are SNHLY and FYNNEI. V lost 9 bases and J lost 2, with 13 bases in between. CDR3: CARREGSNTGELFF. CDR3 DNA: TGTGCCAGAAGGGAAGGTTCAAACACCGGGGAGCTGTTTTTT.

This rearrangement joins TRBV3-1 to TRBJ2-1; 9 nucleotides line up with TRBD1. From germline, CDR1 is LGHDT and CDR2 YNNKEL (reference sequence). The length of the CDR3 is 16 residues. V lost 0 bases and J lost 4; bases outside the gene matches: 4. CDR3 in amino acids: CASSQDIGQGYNEQFF. CDR3 sequence (DNA): TGTGCCAGCAGCCAAGATATAGGACAGGGGTACAATGAGCAGTTCTTC.

The chain carries TRBV5-1 and TRBJ1-1, with 8 bases aligning to TRBD1. The germline V gene has CDR1 SGHRS and CDR2 YFSETQ. The CDR3 consists of 13 residues. V shed 2 bases and J 5 bases; nucleotides not matched to a gene: 2. CDR3 sequence: CASSFRQGTEAFF. Here the CDR3 DNA reads TGCGCCAGCAGCTTCCGACAGGGGACTGAAGCTTTCTTT.

The rearrangement links TRBV9 to TRBJ2-7, with D unclear. Germline V CDR1 and CDR2: SGDLS, YYNGEE. The CDR3 sequence is 13 residues long. Trimming removed 5 bases at V and 2 bases at J, with 11 bases between. The CDR3 loop reads CASSVTETYEQYF. The CDR3, as DNA: TGTGCCAGCAGTGTGACTGAGACCTACGAGCAGTACTTC.

This clonotype showed up just a few times. The CDR3 loop is CAIVQGAYGYTF. In nucleotides, the CDR3 is TGTGCCATTGTACAGGGGGCCTATGGCTACACCTTC. V and J are TRBV7-2 and TRBJ1-2, with TRBD1 identical over 9 bases. Germline V gene sequence: CDR1 SGHTA, CDR2 FQGNSA. V lost 10 bases to trimming and J lost 4 bases; unmatched junction nucleotides: 4. This CDR3 comprises 12 residues.

This clonotype was recorded at least ten times. The chain employs TRBV7-9 and TRBJ2-1; a weak D match, TRBD2 (6 bases). This CDR3 region has 14 residues. Looked up from germline, CDR1 is SEHNR and CDR2 is FQNEAQ (reference sequence). V lost 5 bases to trimming and J lost 2 bases, with 10 bases between them. CDR3 nucleotides: TGTGCCAGCAGCCAAGCGGGCACCTACAATGAGCAGTTCTTC. This encodes CASSQAGTYNEQFF.

This clonotype was observed a handful of times. The CDR3 DNA reads TGTGCCAGCAGTTCCGGCGGGGAAAACAATGAGCAGTTCTTC. Its protein product is CASSSGGENNEQFF. This chain connects TRBV6-6 to TRBJ2-1; possibly TRBD2 for D (6 bases). The CDR3 totals 14 residues. Deletions cut 4 bases from V and 5 bases from J, with 12 bases between. CDR1 and CDR2 from the germline V gene are MNHNY and SVGAGI (reference sequence).

This clonotype was counted a few times. The chain recombines TRBV2 with TRBJ2-5; TRBD1 matches at 8 bases. This CDR3 is built from 17 residues. The V segment lost 5 bases and the J segment 1 base; nucleotides outside the gene matches: 12. Germline loops: CDR1 SNHLY, CDR2 FYNNEI. The CDR3 DNA is TGTGCCAGCAGTTACCAGGGGGCAGGGTCGGGCCAAGAGACCCAGTACTTC. It is translated as CASSYQGAGSGQETQYF.

This clonotype occurred a few times. The chain couples TRBV5-4 to TRBJ1-1; D remains ambiguous. Trimming removed 0 bases from V and 1 base from J, with 10 bases in between. Germline values: CDR1 SGHNT, CDR2 YYREEE (reference sequence). The length of the CDR3 is 15 residues. Here the CDR3 reads CASSLGRFTNTEAFF. The CDR3 nucleotides are TGTGCCAGCAGCTTGGGCAGGTTTACGAACACTGAAGCTTTCTTT.

This clonotype has only a few counts. V is TRBV29-1 and J is TRBJ2-1, with 10 bases lining up with TRBD2. The junction had 9 bases not matched to a gene; V was cut back by 5 bases and J by 5 bases. Germline V gene sequence: CDR1 SQVTM, CDR2 ANQGSEA. The CDR3 loop spans 15 amino acids. CDR3 in amino acids: CSVWLGTSANNEQFF. CDR3 in DNA: TGCAGCGTTTGGTTAGGGACTAGCGCGAACAATGAGCAGTTCTTC.

This clonotype was found many times. The chain recombines TRBV7-8 with TRBJ2-1; TRBD1 agrees at 9 bases. The junction had 11 bases not matched to a gene; V was cut back by 3 bases and J by 5 bases. Germline V CDR1 and CDR2: SGHVS, FQNEAQ. The CDR3 extends over 17 amino acids. This CDR3 is CASSFPLQGARNNEQFF. The CDR3 DNA is TGTGCCAGCAGCTTTCCACTACAGGGGGCGAGGAACAATGAGCAGTTCTTC.

The chain joins TRBV7-2 to TRBJ2-1, with D tentatively TRBD1 or TRBD2 (6 bases each). The V and J ends lost 6 bases and 0 bases respectively, with 15 bases between them. CDR3 length equals 16 residues. The germline gives CDR1 SGHTA, CDR2 FQGNSA. The CDR3 bases are TGTGCCAGCAGGGATCAAGGGGGAGGCTCCTACAATGAGCAGTTCTTC. Translation gives CASRDQGGGSYNEQFF.

Here the CDR3 DNA reads TGTGCCAGCAGCTTAGCGTCAGGACACGAGCAGTACTTC. It specifies CASSLASGHEQYF. This sequence joins TRBV7-7 and TRBJ2-7; D gene uncertain. Trimming removed 0 bases at V and 5 bases at J, with 8 bases between. This CDR3 has 13 residues. Germline CDR1 is SSHAT and CDR2 is FNYEAQ (reference sequence).

A few counts support this clonotype. The chain employs TRBV29-1 and TRBJ2-7; weak D call: TRBD1 (6 bases). The CDR3 contains 12 residues. CDR1 SQVTM and CDR2 ANQGSEA come from the germline V gene. V gave up 5 bases and J gave up 1 base, with 9 bases separating them. The CDR3 here is CSVFGQSYEQYF. The CDR3 bases are TGCAGCGTTTTCGGACAGTCCTACGAGCAGTACTTC.

The rearrangement uses TRBV6-2 or TRBV6-3 and TRBJ1-5; maybe TRBD1 (6 bases). The CDR3 is 16 residues long. Germline V gene data show CDR1 as MNHEY and CDR2 as SVGEGT. Deletions cut 6 bases from V and 0 bases from J, with 15 bases between. The CDR3 sequence is CASSPGTPDSNQPQHF. CDR3 sequence (DNA): TGTGCCAGCAGCCCCGGGACACCGGATAGCAATCAGCCCCAGCATTTT.

The rearrangement joins TRBV7-9 to TRBJ2-5; weak D call: TRBD2 (6 bases). Per germline, CDR1 SEHNR and CDR2 FQNEAQ (reference sequence). This CDR3 is 14 amino acids long. The ends were cut back, 1 base at V and 4 bases at J, with 10 bases in the middle. CDR3 region: CASSLVGGGETQYF. The DNA for the CDR3 is TGTGCCAGCAGCTTAGTTGGGGGAGGAGAGACCCAGTACTTC.

This clonotype was counted only a few times. The rearrangement joins TRBV12-3 or TRBV12-4 to TRBJ2-5, with 9 bases aligning to TRBD2. The CDR3 has 17 residues. V trimming: 5 bases; J trimming: 4 bases; junction bases outside the gene matches: 14. The chain's CDR3 is CASSTRGGGDLGETQYF. The CDR3 DNA follows: TGTGCCAGCAGTACCCGGGGCGGGGGGGATTTAGGAGAGACCCAGTACTTC.

This clonotype occurred many times. The chain joins TRBV5-6 to TRBJ2-7; TRBD2 might be the D (5 bases). This CDR3 is built from 14 residues. Trimming left V 3 bases short and J 4 bases short, with 14 bases between. Germline assignment: CDR1 SGHDT and CDR2 YYEEEE. Here the CDR3 DNA reads TGTGCCAGCAGCTCCGGACTCGCCCTGTACGAGCAGTACTTC. Encoded protein: CASSSGLALYEQYF.

J is TRBJ2-7 and V is TRBV12-3 or TRBV12-4; D possibly corresponds to TRBD2 (6 bases). V shed 7 bases and J shed 6 bases, with 10 bases lying between them. The CDR3 extends over 11 amino acids. Here the CDR3 DNA reads TGTGCCAGCACCCCCGGGGGCGAGCAGTACTTC. Its protein is CASTPGGEQYF.